The 9 T cell receptor beta chains presented below share a single source sample, sequenced in a study of blood T cell repertoires in COVID-19. Profiling relied on immunoSEQ multiplex PCR, and the TCRdb table lists in-frame clones only, not all of them. Here the sample spans some 250,000 clones, about 73% being singletons. The sequenced sample was peripheral blood. Receptor source: a woman older than 75 with acute or convalescent COVID-19.

J is TRBJ2-7 and V is TRBV9; D might be TRBD1 (6 bases). V gave up 0 bases and J gave up 0 bases, with 10 bases separating them. Germline CDR1 is SGDLS and CDR2 is YYNGEE. CDR3 length: 15 amino acids. CDR3 in DNA: TGTGCCAGCAGCGTAGGCATAGGGGGCTCCTACGAGCAGTACTTC. This sequence encodes CASSVGIGGSYEQYF. Filled out from reference TRBV9 and TRBJ2-7, the complete variable domain reads DSGVTQTPKHLITATGQRVTLRCSPRSGDLSVYWYQQSLDQGLQFLIQYYNGEERAKGNILERFSAQQFPDLHSELNLSSLELGDSALYFCASSVGIGGSYEQYFGPGTRLTVT.

This chain connects TRBV11-2 to TRBJ1-1; D is perhaps TRBD1 (6 bases). Germline assignment: CDR1 SGHAT and CDR2 FQNNGV. V lost 5 bases, J lost 1 base, and 14 bases lay in between. The length of the CDR3 is 15 residues. DNA for the CDR3: TGTGCCAGCAGCCGATACCAGGGGAAGAACACTGAAGCTTTCTTT. Its translation: CASSRYQGKNTEAFF.

The chain combines TRBV28 with TRBJ1-2; no firm D call. The V and J ends lost 3 bases and 0 bases respectively, with 8 bases between them. This CDR3 has 14 residues. The germline V gene has CDR1 MDHEN and CDR2 SYDVKM. Here the CDR3 reads CASSFLGTNYGYTF. CDR3 nucleotides: TGTGCCAGCAGTTTTCTCGGTACTAACTATGGCTACACCTTC.

The chain joins TRBV7-2 to TRBJ1-1; D may be TRBD1 (6 bases). V lost 5 bases and J 4 bases, leaving 14 bases between the germline ends. Germline CDR1 reads SGHTA; CDR2 reads FQGNSA. CDR3 size: 14 residues. DNA for the CDR3: TGTGCCAGCAGCCCTACAGGGTTTATCACTGAAGCTTTCTTT. As protein: CASSPTGFITEAFF. The full variable domain, in which reference TRBV7-2 and TRBJ1-1 provide the parts outside the CDR3, is GAGVSQSPSNKVTEKGKDVELRCDPISGHTALYWYRQSLGQGLEFLIYFQGNSAPDKSGLPSDRFSAERTGGSVSTLTIQRTQQEDSAVYLCASSPTGFITEAFFGQGTRLTVV.

In its sample, this clone was seen a few times. The rearrangement links TRBV6-5 to TRBJ2-7; 8 bases agree with TRBD2. The V gene's germline CDR1 is MNHEY and CDR2 SVGAGI. V lost 6 bases and J lost 0; bases outside the gene matches: 7. The CDR3 is made up of 15 amino acids. CDR3 nucleotide sequence: TGTGCCAGCAGACCCAGGCGGGAGGTCTCCTACGAGCAGTACTTC. Amino acid sequence: CASRPRREVSYEQYF.

This clone was seen only a few times. The chain recombines TRBV2 with TRBJ1-2; D gene unclear. CDR1 is SNHLY and CDR2 is FYNNEI in the germline V gene. V was pared by 6 bases and J by 3 bases, with 11 bases between. This CDR3 comprises 13 residues. CDR3 sequence reads: CASSAEQYYGYTF. The CDR3, as DNA: TGTGCCAGCAGCGCTGAACAATACTATGGCTACACCTTC.

The gene calls are TRBV5-5 and TRBJ2-7, with 8 bases that match TRBD1. V lost 4 bases to trimming and J lost 3 bases; unmatched junction nucleotides: 6. CDR1 SGHKS and CDR2 YYEKEE come from the germline V gene (reference sequence). The CDR3 consists of 14 residues. The CDR3 DNA reads as TGTGCCAGCAGCCAAGACAGGGGCGGCTACGAGCAGTACTTC. This codes for CASSQDRGGYEQYF.

The CDR3 is CASSPGQANSPLHF. The CDR3 DNA reads as TGCGCCAGCAGCCCAGGACAGGCCAATTCACCCCTCCACTTT. The J gene is TRBJ1-6, the V gene TRBV5-1, with TRBD1 matching 7 bases. V gave up 4 bases and J gave up 7 bases; unmatched junction bases: 5. In germline, CDR1 is SGHRS, CDR2 YFSETQ. The CDR3 spans 14 residues. Filled out from reference TRBV5-1 and TRBJ1-6, the complete variable domain reads KAGVTQTPRYLIKTRGQQVTLSCSPISGHRSVSWYQQTPGQGLQFLFEYFSETQRNKGNFPGRFSGRQFSNSRSEMNVSTLELGDSALYLCASSPGQANSPLHFGNGTRLTVT.

For this clone: This specimen includes other DNA sequences encoding the same CDR3. This chain links TRBV5-1 with TRBJ1-1, with 7 bases aligning to TRBD1. The CDR3 spans 14 residues. Germline V lookup: CDR1 SGHRS, CDR2 YFSETQ. V lost 4 bases and J lost 1; bases outside the gene matches: 4. The CDR3 DNA follows: TGCGCCAGCAGCCCCGGGACAGCGAACACTGAAGCTTTCTTT. Translating it yields CASSPGTANTEAFF.